The T cell receptor (beta chain) described here comes from a study of T-cell reconstitution after alpha-beta-depleted transplantation in children listed by TCRdb under 2016. With regard to the full study: Using TCR repertoire profiling, the study followed T-cell immune reconstitution in a quantitative way in children after TCRalphabeta/CD19-depleted allogeneic hematopoietic cell transplantation. Study-wide conclusions, independent of this receptor: The high TCRbeta diversity at day 60 in some patients was ascribed to recipient T cells and intrathymic progenitors that had survived conditioning. The apparently early recovery of alphabetaT-cell counts about two months after transplant reportedly depended on only several hundred rapidly expanded clones that came from non-depleted graft cells. Over subsequent months, a decline in hyperexpanded clone frequencies was noted, and after one year, T-cell counts and TCRbeta diversity were mostly ascribed to newly produced T cells.

From the germline V gene, CDR1 is SQVTM and CDR2 is ANQGSEA. Including the terminal cysteine and phenylalanine, the CDR3 comprises 8 residues. Solely the CDR3 DNA is kept, with 24 bases framed from the first base. V loses 3 bases of germline sequence and J loses 10 bases, and the interval between the two ends is 3 bases. Libraries were prepared through PCR. Sequencing was carried out with an Illumina HiSeq 2500. TCR library preparation used molecular barcoding, with unique molecular identifiers applied to normalize quantification of the TCRbeta repertoire. The raw public data were reprocessed by TCRdb itself: fastp quality trimming at Q25, MiXCR clonotype calling, in-frame beta chains only. Merged by CDR3 protein, the rows form single entries marked with the most common genes and DNA. Present in this sample are some 600,000 distinct CDR3 sequences, about an eighth of which were seen just once. The top ten constitute roughly 2.3% of the sample.

On this clonotype: Its antigen has not been determined. Per-nucleotide qualities are absent, and no much larger clonotype sits a single base away.

What this sample's treatment or condition label stands for: allogeneic hematopoietic cell transplantation with graft depleted of TCRalphabeta T cells and CD19 B cells. The children who served as transplant recipients had been given grafts of TCRalphabeta/CD19-depleted allogeneic hematopoietic cells. This sequence originates from a male patient aged 10-17 years who had a stem cell transplant for acute myeloid leukemia, so the T cells may come from the graft donor. This chain joins TRBV29-1 to TRBJ1-2; the D gene is unclear. The source was PBMCs, mostly from graft donor cells, collected 360 days after TCRalphabeta/CD19-depleted stem cell transplant. The base sequence is TGCAGCGTTGATGTCTACACCTTC. This is translated as CSVDVYTF.